This T cell receptor (beta chain) was identified in a study of early T cells in non-severe SARS-CoV-2 infection. Across the study: Whole-blood bulk RNA, unsorted, was sequenced, and chains were unpaired.

Study observations and caveats: Sequences matched to VDJdb favored anti-spike CD8 responses, while private and CD4 specificities were missed.

Molecules of cDNA were individually given unique molecular identifiers that were attached to them. TCRdb itself ran the 5' RACE reads through MiXCR, one entry per CDR3 protein. The sample lists tens of thousands of distinct CDR3 sequences, over 15% occurring once. The length of the CDR3 is 18 residues. V trimming: 3 bases; J trimming: 2 bases; junction bases outside the gene matches: 9. Note on this clonotype: Antigen specificity is unknown.

The rearrangement uses TRBV12-3 or TRBV12-4 and TRBJ2-5; 13 nucleotides align to TRBD2. The receptor comes from an adult who was a healthcare worker with PCR-confirmed SARS-CoV-2 infection or an uninfected control (not recorded which). The material sequenced was whole blood, taken at baseline. The CDR3 bases are TGTGCCAGCAGTTTTGGTCTGGGACTAGCGGGGAAACAAGAGACCCAGTACTTC. As protein: CASSFGLGLAGKQETQYF.